These 22 T cell receptor beta chains came from one sample sequenced in a study of T-cell memory formation after mild COVID-19. TCRdb ran MiXCR on the 5' RACE reads and lists one entry per CDR3 protein. The data hold about 240,000 distinct CDR3 sequences, with roughly 10% observed a single time. Sequencing was carried out using PBMCs or a T cell subset sorted from them (not recorded which). The receptors shown here come from a man aged 18-30 years who had mild COVID-19 (a few samples of this study predate the infection). Cell type and time point are not known.

This clonotype has a handful of counts. The chain is built from TRBV29-1 and TRBJ1-1; D is uncertain. Trimming pared 6 bases from V and 0 bases from J, leaving 11 bases between. Germline values: CDR1 SQVTM, CDR2 ANQGSEA. The CDR3 covers 13 residues. As DNA, the CDR3 is TGCAGCGTCGAACAGAACTTGAACACTGAAGCTTTCTTT. Its translation is CSVEQNLNTEAFF.

This chain uses TRBV7-9 with TRBJ2-1; 7 nucleotides match TRBD2. The J segment lost 0 bases and the V segment lost 2 bases, leaving 1 base of the junction unmatched. From germline, CDR1 is SEHNR and CDR2 FQNEAQ (reference sequence). CDR3 length equals 15 residues. CDR3 bases: TGTGCCAGCAGCTTATCTAGCGGCTCCTACAATGAGCAGTTCTTC. Translation: CASSLSSGSYNEQFF.

V usage is TRBV5-1 and J usage is TRBJ2-5; 7 bases match TRBD2. Per germline, CDR1 SGHRS and CDR2 YFSETQ. The CDR3 has 15 amino acids. Losses at the gene ends were 0 bases for V and 1 base for J; bases not matched to a gene: 3. The CDR3 sequence is CASSLGSSGQETQYF. In DNA form, the CDR3 reads TGCGCCAGCAGCTTGGGGTCTAGCGGCCAAGAGACCCAGTACTTC. Filled out from reference TRBV5-1 and TRBJ2-5, the complete variable domain reads KAGVTQTPRYLIKTRGQQVTLSCSPISGHRSVSWYQQTPGQGLQFLFEYFSETQRNKGNFPGRFSGRQFSNSRSEMNVSTLELGDSALYLCASSLGSSGQETQYFGPGTRLLVL.

The J gene is TRBJ2-1, the V gene TRBV28; TRBD2 agrees at 9 bases. J lost 4 bases, V lost 8 bases, and 9 bases had no gene match. CDR1 is MDHEN and CDR2 is SYDVKM in the germline V gene. The CDR3 is 15 amino acids. The CDR3 loop reads CASLPRAGGYNEQFF. For the CDR3, the DNA is TGTGCCAGCCTCCCCCGAGCGGGGGGATACAATGAGCAGTTCTTC.

The chain recombines TRBV7-8 with TRBJ2-5; 10 bases agree with TRBD2. CDR3 length: 17 amino acids. V dropped 5 bases and J dropped 5; count of bases not matched to a gene: 14. Germline CDR1 is SGHVS and CDR2 is FQNEAQ. The CDR3 region is CASSPRLAGPPGETQYF. DNA for the CDR3: TGTGCCAGCAGCCCTCGACTAGCGGGTCCCCCCGGGGAGACCCAGTACTTC.

This clonotype has just a few counts. This chain links TRBV20-1 with TRBJ2-7, with no clear D. The V and J ends lost 1 base and 5 bases respectively, with 9 bases between them. Germline V gene sequence: CDR1 DFQATT, CDR2 SNEGSKA (reference sequence). The CDR3 spans 12 residues. CDR3 DNA sequence: TGCAGTGCTAGAGTCTCCGCGGACGAGCAGTACTTC. As protein: CSARVSADEQYF.

The table lists this clonotype with a few counts. The chain combines TRBV29-1 with TRBJ2-1, with D possibly called TRBD1 or TRBD2 (6 bases each). Between the trimmed V and J ends, which lost 3 bases and 5 bases, there was a span of 11 bases. The CDR3 extends over 13 amino acids. CDR1 SQVTM and CDR2 ANQGSEA come from the germline V gene. The CDR3 here is CSVEVRGHNEQFF. The CDR3 nucleotides are TGCAGCGTTGAGGTCCGGGGGCACAATGAGCAGTTCTTC.

This clonotype came up a few times. The chain combines TRBV5-1 with TRBJ2-7; D may be TRBD2 (5 bases). Looked up from germline, CDR1 is SGHRS and CDR2 is YFSETQ. The CDR3 is made up of 14 amino acids. Trimming removed 0 bases from V and 2 bases from J, with 9 bases in between. CDR3 sequence reads: CASSLGAGTYEQYV. CDR3 DNA sequence: TGCGCCAGCAGCTTGGGGGCCGGGACCTACGAGCAGTACGTC.

The sample holds a few counts of this clonotype. This chain connects TRBV7-2 to TRBJ2-7, with D perhaps TRBD1 or TRBD2 (5 bases each). CDR1 SGHTA and CDR2 FQGNSA come from the germline V gene. This CDR3 has 14 residues. V gave up 1 base and J gave up 3 bases, with 10 bases separating them. CDR3 sequence reads: CASSLGGSIYEQYV. CDR3 DNA sequence: TGTGCCAGCAGCTTAGGGGGGAGCATCTACGAGCAGTACGTC.

This clonotype occurred many times. This rearrangement joins TRBV7-2 to TRBJ2-1; the D gene could be TRBD1 or TRBD2 (6 bases each). The CDR3 is made up of 16 amino acids. The germline V and J ends were trimmed by 1 base and 9 bases, with 19 bases remaining between them. Germline loops: CDR1 SGHTA, CDR2 FQGNSA. CDR3 protein: CASSLEFPGAGGEQFF. The CDR3, as DNA: TGTGCCAGCAGCTTAGAGTTTCCGGGGGCGGGCGGTGAGCAGTTCTTC. Full variable domain (missing parts from reference TRBV7-2 and TRBJ2-1): GAGVSQSPSNKVTEKGKDVELRCDPISGHTALYWYRQSLGQGLEFLIYFQGNSAPDKSGLPSDRFSAERTGGSVSTLTIQRTQQEDSAVYLCASSLEFPGAGGEQFFGPGTRLTVL.

At least ten counts were recorded for this clonotype. This chain connects TRBV7-2 to TRBJ2-4; TRBD1 matches at 9 bases. Germline CDR1 and CDR2: SGHTA and FQGNSA. The V segment lost 7 bases and the J segment 8 bases; nucleotides outside the gene matches: 6. CDR3 length: 13 amino acids. The CDR3 reads CASNPTGGDIQYF. The DNA for the CDR3 is TGTGCCAGCAACCCGACAGGGGGAGACATTCAGTACTTC.

This clonotype turned up a few times. The V call is TRBV6-2 or TRBV6-3, the J call TRBJ1-5, with a tentative D call TRBD1 (5 bases). Germline V gives CDR1 MNHEY, CDR2 SVGEGT. V shed 5 bases and J shed 1 base, with 12 bases lying between them. CDR3 length equals 15 residues. CDR3 sequence reads: CASSHGGISNQPQHF. The DNA for the CDR3 is TGTGCCAGCAGTCACGGGGGAATCAGCAATCAGCCCCAGCATTTT.

The V gene is TRBV7-6, the J gene TRBJ2-5; TRBD2 matches at 12 bases. Germline CDR1 SGHVS, CDR2 FNYEAQ. This CDR3 is 18 amino acids long. V dropped 3 bases and J dropped 2; count of bases not matched to a gene: 10. DNA of the CDR3: TGTGCCAGCAGCTTTTCCGGACTAGCGGGGACCCTACAAGAGACCCAGTACTTC. Amino acids: CASSFSGLAGTLQETQYF.

The V and J genes are TRBV4-3 and TRBJ1-2; 12 bases align to TRBD1. Unmatched junction bases numbered 9, after V lost 3 bases and J lost 4 bases. The CDR3 covers 17 residues. Germline assignment: CDR1 LGHNA and CDR2 YSLEER. The CDR3 sequence is CASSQTGTGGYGYGYTF. As DNA, the CDR3 is TGCGCCAGCAGCCAGACCGGGACAGGGGGCTATGGCTATGGCTACACCTTC.

This clonotype has a handful of counts. This sequence joins TRBV13 and TRBJ2-2; D is perhaps TRBD2 (5 bases). Trimming stripped 0 bases from V and 4 bases from J, with 12 bases between. CDR1 PRHDT and CDR2 FYEKMQ come from the germline V gene (reference sequence). There are 16 residues in the CDR3. The CDR3 is CASSLGSAGVTGELFF. Here the CDR3 DNA reads TGTGCCAGCAGCTTAGGTTCCGCGGGTGTCACCGGGGAGCTGTTTTTT.

The CDR3 spells CASRDAGSSYNEQFF. The CDR3 nucleotides read TGTGCCAGCAGAGACGCGGGGAGCTCCTACAATGAGCAGTTCTTC. The chain has TRBV6-5 and TRBJ2-1; D is possibly TRBD2 (6 bases). The CDR3 totals 15 residues. In germline, CDR1 is MNHEY, CDR2 SVGAGI. Trimming took 6 bases from V and 0 from J, leaving 12 bases between them.

This clonotype has a handful of counts. This chain connects TRBV30 to TRBJ2-7, with D possibly being TRBD1 (5 bases). Trimming shortened V by 3 bases and J by 3 bases, and 6 bases separated the two germline ends. The CDR3 has 11 residues. CDR1 is GTSNPN and CDR2 is SVGIG in the germline V gene (reference sequence). DNA of the CDR3: TGTGCCTGGAGCACAGGCTACGAGCAGTACTTC. Residues: CAWSTGYEQYF. Filled out from reference TRBV30 and TRBJ2-7, the complete variable domain reads SQTIHQWPATLVQPVGSPLSLECTVEGTSNPNLYWYRQAAGRGLQLLFYSVGIGQISSEVPQNLSASRPQDRQFILSSKKLLLSDSGFYLCAWSTGYEQYFGPGTRLTVT.

The CDR3 protein is CASSLNLANEKLFF. The DNA of the CDR3 is TGTGCCAGCAGCTTAAACTTAGCTAATGAAAAACTGTTTTTT. The genes are TRBV7-2 and TRBJ1-4; D gene ambiguous. This CDR3 contains 14 residues. V lost 2 bases to trimming and J lost 3 bases, with 7 bases between them. Germline V lookup: CDR1 SGHTA, CDR2 FQGNSA.

This clonotype was counted only a few times. This rearrangement joins TRBV10-3 to TRBJ1-2; unclear D gene. The ends were cut back, 7 bases at V and 4 bases at J, with 10 bases in the middle. Germline CDR1 ENHRY, CDR2 SYGVKD. This CDR3 region has 12 residues. CDR3 coding DNA: TGTGCCATCACAAAGGGCCCCTATGGCTACACCTTC. This codes for CAITKGPYGYTF.

This clonotype was picked up a small number of times. At one end, the junction sequence differs from germline, possibly due to a read error. This chain links TRBV11-2 with TRBJ1-1; D may be TRBD1 (6 bases). The CDR3 is 12 residues long. Germline values: CDR1 SGHAT, CDR2 FQNNGV. CDR3 residues: CASSLQGQGPEF. The CDR3 nucleotides read TGTGCCAGCAGCTTACAGGGGCAGGGGCCGGAGTTT.

This clonotype was observed a few times. This chain connects TRBV29-1 to TRBJ2-3; 8 positions agree with TRBD1. The CDR3 is 16 amino acids. Germline V lookup: CDR1 SQVTM, CDR2 ANQGSEA. With 2 bases clipped from V and 2 bases from J, the junction kept 9 bases outside the gene matches. CDR3 DNA sequence: TGCAGCGTTGAACCGTCCGCAGGGGGCAACACAGATACGCAGTATTTT. Residues: CSVEPSAGGNTDTQYF.

The chain uses TRBV5-6 and TRBJ2-5; TRBD2 might be the D (6 bases). Trimming took 1 base from V and 8 from J, leaving 18 bases between them. The CDR3 spans 15 residues. From germline, CDR1 is SGHDT and CDR2 YYEEEE. As DNA, the CDR3 is TGTGCCAGCAGCTTGAAGGACGGGGAGGTCGATACCCAGTACTTC. This codes for CASSLKDGEVDTQYF.